The TCR beta chain described here comes from a study of graft-versus-host responses after intestinal transplantation. Overall study context: Tacrolimus plus steroids were given to all recipients for 3 to 4 years, preceded by anti-thymocyte globulin induction.

Concerning this clone itself: Its antigen remains unknown.

Study-wide points: Allografts of one patient group, those with graft-donor T cell macrochimerism, had high graft-versus-host to host-versus-graft clonal ratios. Recipient marrow harbored GvH clones, some of which surfaced first in ileum or blood. Early post-transplant HvG declines showed an association with peak circulating GvH clone levels.

The assay was immunoSEQ multiplex PCR, and TCRdb's table has in-frame clones only and misses some. The table has tens of thousands of clones, 85% to 90% seen once; the top ten hold roughly 0.35%. V dropped 2 bases and J dropped 7 bases, with 12 bases sitting between them. The germline V gene encodes CDR1 SGHAT and CDR2 FQNNGV. The CDR3 is made up of 13 amino acids. The sequence was collected from a human donor who received an intestinal transplant. Sequenced material: unstimulated CD4+ T cells sorted from spleen or lymph node cells, taken before intestinal transplant. The V and J genes are TRBV11-2 and TRBJ2-7, with D possibly being TRBD1 (5 bases). This chain's CDR3 is CASSLLRVGEQYF. The CDR3 DNA reads TGTGCCAGCAGCTTACTCAGGGTGGGAGAGCAGTACTTC.